Listed below are T cell receptor beta chains from one sample, sequenced in a study of human T cells and chemical hapten exposure. TCRdb reprocessed the RACE reads via MiXCR and lists one record per CDR3 protein. The sample contains fewer than 50,000 distinct CDR3 sequences, 9% to 9.5% of which appear only once. The sequencing here drew on whole blood, taken in connection with sensitization to the hapten diphenylcyclopropenone (DPC). The receptor set was obtained from a man aged 45-65 years with alopecia areata. Some clones in this sample may be carry-over from other donors' samples. CDR3s include the opening cysteine and the closing phenylalanine or tryptophan. D genes are given only for firm matches. Only some rows state a clone size, as once, few, many or a class for expanded clones.

clone_size	v_call	j_call	d_call	cdr3_length	cdr3_aa	cdr3_nt
many	TRBV6-2/TRBV6-3	TRBJ1-5	-	16	CASSYSTIRGDQPQHF	TGTGCCAGCAGTTACTCGACGATCAGAGGAGATCAGCCCCAGCATTTT
-	TRBV18	TRBJ2-5	TRBD1	13	CASSPDRVKTQYF	TGTGCCAGCTCACCGGACAGGGTGAAGACCCAGTACTTC
few	TRBV5-5	TRBJ1-2	TRBD1	13	CASSFRTGEGYTF	TGTGCCAGCAGCTTTAGGACAGGTGAAGGCTACACCTTC
many	TRBV28	TRBJ2-7	-	13	CASSFRVPYEQYF	TGTGCCAGCAGTTTCAGGGTCCCTTACGAGCAGTACTTC
few	TRBV6-6	TRBJ2-1	TRBD1	15	CASSYWDRDYNEQFF	TGTGCCAGCAGTTACTGGGACAGGGACTACAATGAGCAGTTCTTC
many	TRBV28	TRBJ2-1	-	13	CASRSTRIHEQFF	TGTGCCAGCAGATCCACTAGGATCCATGAGCAGTTCTTC
many	TRBV6-2/TRBV6-3	TRBJ2-2	TRBD2	15	CAAGLGLAGAGELFF	TGTGCCGCAGGACTGGGACTAGCGGGAGCCGGGGAGCTGTTTTTT
many	TRBV18	TRBJ1-1	-	15	CASSPGRTMNTEAFF	TGTGCCAGCTCACCGGGACGGACCATGAACACTGAAGCTTTCTTT
many	TRBV18	TRBJ2-1	-	13	CASSPGVVNEQFF	TGTGCCAGCTCACCAGGAGTGGTCAATGAGCAGTTCTTC
-	TRBV4-2	TRBJ2-3	-	16	CASSQGSGQSTDTQYF	TGTGCCAGCAGCCAAGGATCAGGACAGTCCACAGATACGCAGTATTTT
many	TRBV16	TRBJ2-7	TRBD2	15	CASSQSTSGSYEQYF	TGTGCCAGCAGCCAATCGACTAGCGGCTCCTACGAGCAGTACTTC
many	TRBV7-2	TRBJ2-3	-	16	CASSLGGRGTTDTQYF	TGTGCCAGCAGCTTAGGGGGGAGGGGGACCACAGATACGCAGTATTTT
-	TRBV27	TRBJ1-4	TRBD1	16	CASSPDRVGSNEKLFF	TGTGCCAGCAGTCCCGACAGGGTCGGGTCTAATGAAAAACTGTTTTTT
few	TRBV25-1	TRBJ2-1	-	13	CASSEFNGNEQFF	TGTGCCAGCAGTGAATTTAACGGCAATGAGCAGTTCTTC
many	TRBV7-9	TRBJ2-1	TRBD2	19	CASSSVLQGLAGAKWEQFF	TGTGCCAGCAGCTCGGTACTTCAAGGACTAGCGGGAGCAAAATGGGAACAGTTCTTC
many	TRBV9	TRBJ2-7	-	10	CASSVASQYF	TGTGCCAGCAGCGTAGCGTCGCAGTACTTC
few	TRBV6-6	TRBJ2-7	-	16	CASSYSERRLGTEQYF	TGTGCCAGCAGTTACTCCGAACGCCGCCTAGGGACCGAGCAGTACTTC
many	TRBV20-1	TRBJ2-1	TRBD2	14	CSAISGRPYNEQFF	TGCAGTGCCATTAGCGGGAGACCCTACAATGAGCAGTTCTTC
few	TRBV6-5	TRBJ2-7	-	13	CASGSVSSYEQYF	TGTGCCAGCGGCTCAGTTAGCTCCTACGAGCAGTACTTC
-	TRBV29-1	TRBJ2-7	-	15	CSVSPAPPSTYEQYF	TGCAGCGTTAGCCCCGCGCCCCCCAGTACCTACGAGCAGTACTTC
many	TRBV28	TRBJ2-7	TRBD1	15	CASSSVGQGAYEQYF	TGTGCCAGCAGTTCGGTGGGACAGGGGGCCTACGAGCAGTACTTC
many	TRBV18	TRBJ1-1	TRBD1	14	CASSGQGADTEAFF	TGTGCCAGCTCAGGACAGGGGGCAGACACTGAAGCTTTCTTT
many	TRBV7-2	TRBJ1-3	TRBD1	17	CASSITGTGGSGNTIYF	TGTGCCAGCAGCATCACCGGGACAGGGGGCTCTGGAAACACCATATATTTT
many	TRBV5-5	TRBJ2-7	TRBD1	14	CASLARDRAYEQYF	TGTGCCAGCTTGGCCCGGGACAGAGCCTACGAGCAGTACTTC
-	TRBV20-1	TRBJ1-1	-	11	CSASEYTEAFF	TGCAGTGCTAGCGAATACACTGAAGCTTTCTTT
few	TRBV29-1	TRBJ1-3	-	14	CSVADWGSGNTIYF	TGCAGCGTAGCCGACTGGGGCTCTGGAAACACCATATATTTT
-	TRBV19	TRBJ1-1	TRBD1	13	CASSPQGTGEAFF	TGTGCCAGTAGTCCGCAGGGGACAGGCGAAGCTTTCTTT
few	TRBV28	TRBJ2-5	TRBD1	13	CASRRDRGETQYF	TGTGCCAGCAGGCGGGACAGGGGAGAGACCCAGTACTTC
few	TRBV28	TRBJ2-3	-	14	CASSLIQGPDTQYF	TGTGCCAGCAGCCTGATACAGGGTCCAGATACGCAGTATTTT
-	TRBV18	TRBJ1-6	-	14	CASSSGENLSPLHF	TGTGCCAGCTCATCAGGCGAAAACCTTTCACCCCTCCACTTT
-	TRBV7-2	TRBJ2-3	-	15	CASSPYLATQNTQYF	TGTGCCAGCAGCCCCTACCTAGCTACACAGAATACGCAGTATTTT
many	TRBV9	TRBJ2-5	TRBD2	15	CASTKGLAGRETQYF	TGTGCCAGCACCAAAGGACTAGCGGGAAGAGAGACCCAGTACTTC
-	TRBV29-1	TRBJ1-1	-	12	CSVEDGFTEAFF	TGCAGCGTTGAAGATGGCTTCACTGAAGCTTTCTTT